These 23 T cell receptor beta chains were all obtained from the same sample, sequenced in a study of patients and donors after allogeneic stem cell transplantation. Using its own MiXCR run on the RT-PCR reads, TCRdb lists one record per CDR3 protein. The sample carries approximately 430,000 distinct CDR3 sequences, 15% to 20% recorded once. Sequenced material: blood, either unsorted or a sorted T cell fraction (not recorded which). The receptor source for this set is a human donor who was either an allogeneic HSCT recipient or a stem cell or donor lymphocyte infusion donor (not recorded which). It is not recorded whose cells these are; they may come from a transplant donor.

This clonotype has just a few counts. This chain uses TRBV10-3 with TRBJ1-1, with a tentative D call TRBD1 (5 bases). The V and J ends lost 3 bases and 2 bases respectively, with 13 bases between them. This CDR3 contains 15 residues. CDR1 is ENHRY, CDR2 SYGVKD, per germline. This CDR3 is CAISDLRDGNTEAFF. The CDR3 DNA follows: TGTGCCATCAGTGACCTCCGGGACGGCAACACTGAAGCTTTCTTT.

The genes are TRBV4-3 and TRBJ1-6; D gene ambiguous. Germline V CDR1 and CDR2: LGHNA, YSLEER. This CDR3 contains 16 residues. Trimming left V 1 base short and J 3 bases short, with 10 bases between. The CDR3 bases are TGCGCCAGCAGCCAAGCACAGACGAGCTATAATTCACCCCTCCACTTT. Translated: CASSQAQTSYNSPLHF.

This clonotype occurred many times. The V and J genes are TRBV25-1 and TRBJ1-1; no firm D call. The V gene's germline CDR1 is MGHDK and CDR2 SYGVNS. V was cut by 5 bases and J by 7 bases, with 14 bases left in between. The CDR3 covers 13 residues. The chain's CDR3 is CASSPALWDEAFF. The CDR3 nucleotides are TGTGCCAGCAGTCCGGCTCTCTGGGATGAAGCTTTCTTT.

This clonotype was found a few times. DNA of the CDR3: TGTGCCAGCACAAGGACTCCAAGGTCCGGGGAGCTGTTTTTT. This codes for CASTRTPRSGELFF. The rearrangement links TRBV7-7 to TRBJ2-2, with D possibly being TRBD2 (5 bases). The CDR3 consists of 14 residues. The V and J ends lost 7 bases and 6 bases respectively, with 15 bases between them. Germline V CDR1 and CDR2: SSHAT, FNYEAQ (reference sequence).

CDR3 in amino acids: CASSKNHEAFF. CDR3 DNA sequence: TGTGCCAGCAGTAAAAATCATGAAGCTTTCTTT. The rearrangement uses TRBV28 and TRBJ1-1; no clear D. Trimming pared 5 bases from V and 7 bases from J, leaving 8 bases between. Per the germline V gene, CDR1 is MDHEN and CDR2 is SYDVKM. This CDR3 is built from 11 residues.

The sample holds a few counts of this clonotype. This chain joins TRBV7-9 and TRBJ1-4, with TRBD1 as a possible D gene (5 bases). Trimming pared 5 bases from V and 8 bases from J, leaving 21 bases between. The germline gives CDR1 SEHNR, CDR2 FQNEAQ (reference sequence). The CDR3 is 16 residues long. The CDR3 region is CASSAPGTPHGEKLFF. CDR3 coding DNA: TGTGCCAGCAGCGCACCCGGGACCCCACACGGGGAAAAACTGTTTTTT.

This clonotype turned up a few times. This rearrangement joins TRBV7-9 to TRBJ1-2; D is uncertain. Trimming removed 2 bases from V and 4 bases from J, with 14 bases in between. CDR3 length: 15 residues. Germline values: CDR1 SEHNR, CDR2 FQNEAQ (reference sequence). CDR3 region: CASSLQGRSIYGYTF. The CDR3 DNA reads TGTGCCAGCAGCTTACAAGGACGTAGCATCTATGGCTACACCTTC.

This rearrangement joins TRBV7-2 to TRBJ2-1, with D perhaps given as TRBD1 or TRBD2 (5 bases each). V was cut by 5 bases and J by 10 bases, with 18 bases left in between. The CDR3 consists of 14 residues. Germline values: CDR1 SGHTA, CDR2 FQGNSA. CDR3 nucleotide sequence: TGTGCCAGCAGCGTTTCCGGGGCGCTCTGGGAGCAGTTCTTC. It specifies CASSVSGALWEQFF.

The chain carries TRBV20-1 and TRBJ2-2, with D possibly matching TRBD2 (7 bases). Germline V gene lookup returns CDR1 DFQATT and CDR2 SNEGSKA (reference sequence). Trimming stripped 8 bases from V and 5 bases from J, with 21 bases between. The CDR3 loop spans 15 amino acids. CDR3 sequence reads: CSFRRRGQRTGELFF. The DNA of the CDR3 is TGCAGTTTTCGGCGGCGGGGGCAACGGACCGGGGAGCTGTTTTTT.

CDR3 sequence reads: CASSQRTENGYTF. As DNA, the CDR3 is TGTGCCAGCAGCCAAAGGACGGAAAATGGCTACACCTTC. The rearrangement uses TRBV3-1 and TRBJ1-2; D not resolved. Looked up from germline, CDR1 is LGHDT and CDR2 is YNNKEL (reference sequence). The length of the CDR3 is 13 residues. V lost 2 bases and J lost 6, with 10 bases in between.

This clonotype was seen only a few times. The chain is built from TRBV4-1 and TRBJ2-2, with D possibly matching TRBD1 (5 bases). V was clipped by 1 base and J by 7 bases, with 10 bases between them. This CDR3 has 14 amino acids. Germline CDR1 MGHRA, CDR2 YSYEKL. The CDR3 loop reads CASSQVGEGGELFF. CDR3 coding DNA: TGCGCCAGCAGCCAAGTAGGGGAAGGCGGGGAGCTGTTTTTT.

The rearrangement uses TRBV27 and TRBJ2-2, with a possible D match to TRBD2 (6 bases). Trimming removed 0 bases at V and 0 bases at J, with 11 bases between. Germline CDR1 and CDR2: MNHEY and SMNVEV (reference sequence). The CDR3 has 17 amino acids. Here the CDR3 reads CASSLSGLRANTGELFF. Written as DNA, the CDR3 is TGTGCCAGCAGTTTATCGGGACTGCGCGCGAACACCGGGGAGCTGTTTTTT.

The CDR3 sequence: CASSLSSGKDRETQYF. CDR3 DNA sequence: TGTGCCAGCAGCCTTTCTAGCGGGAAGGATAGAGAGACCCAGTACTTC. V gene TRBV3-1 combines with J gene TRBJ2-5; 9 nucleotides agree with TRBD2. The V gene end was trimmed by 4 bases and the J gene end by 4 bases; junction bases not matched to a gene: 10. Looked up from germline, CDR1 is LGHDT and CDR2 is YNNKEL (reference sequence). The CDR3 extends over 16 amino acids.

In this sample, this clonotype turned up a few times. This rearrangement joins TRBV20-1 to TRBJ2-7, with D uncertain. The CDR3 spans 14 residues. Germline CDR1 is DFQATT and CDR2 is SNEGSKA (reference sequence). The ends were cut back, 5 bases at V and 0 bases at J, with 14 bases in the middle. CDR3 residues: CSAQRQISSYEQYF. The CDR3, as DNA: TGCAGTGCTCAAAGACAAATTAGCTCCTACGAGCAGTACTTC.

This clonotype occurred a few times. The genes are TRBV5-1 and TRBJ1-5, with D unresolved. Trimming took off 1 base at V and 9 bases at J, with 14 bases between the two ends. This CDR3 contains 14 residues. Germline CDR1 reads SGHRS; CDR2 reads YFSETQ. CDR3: CASSLYAPTGPQHF. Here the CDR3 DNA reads TGCGCCAGCAGCTTGTACGCACCGACCGGGCCCCAGCATTTT.

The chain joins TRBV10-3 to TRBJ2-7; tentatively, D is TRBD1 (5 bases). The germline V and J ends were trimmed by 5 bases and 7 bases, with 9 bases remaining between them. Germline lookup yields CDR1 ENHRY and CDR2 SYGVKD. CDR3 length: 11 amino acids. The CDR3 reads CAISSQEEQYF. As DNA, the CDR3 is TGTGCCATCAGTTCACAGGAGGAGCAGTACTTC.

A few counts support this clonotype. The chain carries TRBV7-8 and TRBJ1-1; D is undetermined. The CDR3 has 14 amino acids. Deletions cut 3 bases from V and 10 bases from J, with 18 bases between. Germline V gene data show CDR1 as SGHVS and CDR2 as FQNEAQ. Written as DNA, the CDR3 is TGTGCCAGCAGCTTCGGACCGAAGTGGTTGATAGCTTTCTTT. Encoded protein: CASSFGPKWLIAFF. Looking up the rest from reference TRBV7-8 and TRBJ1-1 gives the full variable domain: GAGVSQSPRYKVAKRGQDVALRCDPISGHVSLFWYQQALGQGPEFLTYFQNEAQLDKSGLPSDRFFAERPEGSVSTLKIQRTQQEDSAVYLCASSFGPKWLIAFFGQGTRLTVV.

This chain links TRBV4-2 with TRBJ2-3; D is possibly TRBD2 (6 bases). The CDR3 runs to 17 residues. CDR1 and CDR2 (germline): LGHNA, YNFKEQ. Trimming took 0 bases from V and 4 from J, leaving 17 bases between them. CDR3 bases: TGTGCCAGCAGCCAAGATCTGTCTAGCGCGAGGGCAGATACGCAGTATTTT. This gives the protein CASSQDLSSARADTQYF.

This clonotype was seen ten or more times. The CDR3 here is CSAWDRAHNMNTEAFF. The DNA for the CDR3 is TGCAGTGCGTGGGACAGGGCTCACAACATGAACACTGAAGCTTTCTTT. The chain joins TRBV20-1 to TRBJ1-1, with 9 bases lining up with TRBD1. CDR3 length equals 16 residues. CDR1 and CDR2 from the germline V gene are DFQATT and SNEGSKA (reference sequence). V was pared by 6 bases and J by 0 bases, with 11 bases of the junction left unmatched.

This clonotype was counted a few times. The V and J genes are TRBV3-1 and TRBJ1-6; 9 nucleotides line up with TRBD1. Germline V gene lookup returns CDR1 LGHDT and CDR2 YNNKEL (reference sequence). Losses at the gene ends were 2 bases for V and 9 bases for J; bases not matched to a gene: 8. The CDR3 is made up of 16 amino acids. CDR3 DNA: TGTGCCAGCAGCCAAACGACAGGGGGGGGTGGTTCACCCCTCCACTTT. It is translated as CASSQTTGGGGSPLHF.

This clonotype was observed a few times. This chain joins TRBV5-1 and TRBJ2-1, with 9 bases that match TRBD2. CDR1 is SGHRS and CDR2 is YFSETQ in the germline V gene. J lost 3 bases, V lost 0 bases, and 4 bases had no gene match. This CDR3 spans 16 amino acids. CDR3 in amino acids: CASSLVGGGVYNEQFF. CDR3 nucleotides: TGCGCCAGCAGCTTGGTTGGCGGGGGGGTCTACAATGAGCAGTTCTTC. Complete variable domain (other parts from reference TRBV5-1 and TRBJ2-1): KAGVTQTPRYLIKTRGQQVTLSCSPISGHRSVSWYQQTPGQGLQFLFEYFSETQRNKGNFPGRFSGRQFSNSRSEMNVSTLELGDSALYLCASSLVGGGVYNEQFFGPGTRLTVL.

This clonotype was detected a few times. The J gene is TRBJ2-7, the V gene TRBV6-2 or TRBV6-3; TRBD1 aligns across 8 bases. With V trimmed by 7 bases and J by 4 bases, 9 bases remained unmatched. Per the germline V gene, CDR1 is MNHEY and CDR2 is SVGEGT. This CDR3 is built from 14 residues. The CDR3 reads CASIKDRGGYEQYF. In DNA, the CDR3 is TGTGCCAGCATCAAAGACAGGGGCGGGTACGAGCAGTACTTC.

In nucleotides, the CDR3 is TGTGCCAGCAGAATGGGGGTTGGGCAGTTCTTC. Protein: CASRMGVGQFF. This rearrangement joins TRBV7-2 to TRBJ2-1; D may be TRBD1 or TRBD2 (5 bases each). Germline V gives CDR1 SGHTA, CDR2 FQGNSA. Between the trimmed V and J ends, which lost 6 bases and 12 bases, there was a span of 12 bases. The CDR3 consists of 11 residues.